These T cell receptor beta chains were read from a single sample in a study of human T cells and chemical hapten exposure. Each CDR3 protein gets one entry after TCRdb re-called the 5' RACE reads with MiXCR. The sample records roughly 110,000 distinct CDR3 sequences, more than 15% being singletons. Source of these receptors: a human donor in good health. Each CDR3 is given with its conserved first and last residue. The D gene is left open where the match is weak. Some rows mark clone size as missing; the rest say once, few, many or name a class of expanded clone.

CDR3,DNA,V,D,size,J
CASSPGLAGGITSSYEQYF,TGTGCCAGCAGTCCGGGACTAGCGGGAGGGATTACTAGCTCCTACGAGCAGTACTTC,TRBV21-1,-,-,TRBJ2-7
CASSFGTGHNQPQHF,TGTGCCAGCAGCTTCGGGACAGGCCACAATCAGCCCCAGCATTTT,TRBV6-2/TRBV6-3,TRBD1,few,TRBJ1-5
CASGYRWSTEAFF,TGTGCTAGTGGTTACAGGTGGAGCACTGAAGCTTTCTTT,TRBV12-5,-,-,TRBJ1-1
CASSYRLPGATGTNTEAFF,TGTGCCAGCAGTTATCGACTCCCGGGAGCTACAGGGACGAACACTGAAGCTTTCTTT,TRBV6-5,-,-,TRBJ1-1
CASSERGAGEPDTQYF,TGTGCCAGCAGCGAGAGGGGAGCAGGAGAACCAGATACGCAGTATTTT,TRBV9,-,-,TRBJ2-3
CASSKKVEERTEAFF,TGTGCCAGCAGCAAAAAGGTTGAGGAGCGGACTGAAGCTTTCTTT,TRBV21-1,-,-,TRBJ1-1
CSVGGGDTEAFF,TGCAGCGTGGGGGGGGGTGACACTGAAGCTTTCTTT,TRBV29-1,-,-,TRBJ1-1
CASSQEGLVYSPLHF,TGCGCCAGCAGCCAAGAGGGGCTTGTCTATTCACCCCTCCACTTT,TRBV4-1,-,-,TRBJ1-6
CASSPGQGEATQYF,TGCGCCAGCAGCCCGGGACAAGGGGAGGCTACGCAGTATTTT,TRBV5-1,-,-,TRBJ2-3
CASSDAGGGSYEQYF,TGTGCCAGCAGTGATGCGGGAGGGGGCTCCTACGAGCAGTACTTC,TRBV25-1,TRBD2,-,TRBJ2-7
CASSRQGLSTEAFF,TGTGCCAGCAGCCGACAGGGTCTCTCCACTGAAGCTTTCTTT,TRBV7-9,TRBD1,-,TRBJ1-1
CASQVRQGSEQYF,TGTGCCAGCCAGGTCCGACAGGGGAGCGAGCAGTACTTC,TRBV12-3/TRBV12-4,TRBD1,-,TRBJ2-7
CASSISGGQGSSAFF,TGTGCCAGTAGTATCTCAGGAGGACAGGGTTCCAGCGCTTTCTTT,TRBV19,TRBD1,-,TRBJ1-1
CASSEAIGRGRSEQFF,TGTGCCAGCAGTGAAGCGATCGGGCGGGGCCGGAGTGAGCAGTTCTTC,TRBV6-1,-,-,TRBJ2-1
CASSRDRANEQFF,TGTGCCAGCAGCCGGGACAGGGCCAATGAGCAGTTCTTC,TRBV6-5,TRBD1,-,TRBJ2-1
CASSFAREQYF,TGTGCCAGCAGTTTTGCTCGCGAGCAGTACTTC,TRBV28,-,-,TRBJ2-7
CASLADEARNQPQHF,TGTGCCAGTTTAGCAGACGAGGCTCGCAATCAGCCCCAGCATTTT,TRBV7-8,-,-,TRBJ1-5
CASSRDSNYWAFF,TGTGCCAGCAGCCGGGACAGCAACTATTGGGCTTTCTTT,TRBV12-3/TRBV12-4,TRBD1,-,TRBJ1-1
CSARALAGASETQYF,TGCAGTGCTAGAGCACTAGCGGGAGCCAGCGAGACCCAGTACTTC,TRBV20-1,TRBD2,-,TRBJ2-5
CASSLNRGAEKLFF,TGTGCCAGCAGTTTGAACAGGGGTGCTGAAAAACTGTTTTTT,TRBV28,TRBD1,few,TRBJ1-4
CASSLVPGWNTEAFF,TGCGCCAGCAGCTTGGTCCCAGGGTGGAACACTGAAGCTTTCTTT,TRBV5-1,-,-,TRBJ1-1
CASMDKRELRGEQYF,TGTGCCAGCATGGACAAGCGGGAGTTGCGGGGCGAGCAGTACTTC,TRBV3-1,TRBD2,-,TRBJ2-7
CASSPGERDRQNIQYF,TGCGCCAGCAGCCCAGGCGAAAGGGACAGACAAAACATTCAGTACTTC,TRBV5-1,TRBD1,few,TRBJ2-4
CASRLQGTRDEQFF,TGTGCCAGCAGATTACAGGGAACTAGGGATGAGCAGTTCTTC,TRBV28,-,many,TRBJ2-1
CASRYTGTGSYEQYF,TGTGCCAGCAGATACACCGGGACAGGATCCTACGAGCAGTACTTC,TRBV6-2/TRBV6-3,TRBD1,few,TRBJ2-7
CAISDRVRQTQYF,TGTGCCATCAGTGATCGGGTTAGGCAGACCCAGTACTTC,TRBV10-3,-,few,TRBJ2-5
CASSWAGTGSYEQYF,TGCGCCAGCAGCTGGGCCGGGACAGGATCCTACGAGCAGTACTTC,TRBV5-1,TRBD1,-,TRBJ2-7
CASSQDGSPTYEQYF,TGTGCCAGCAGCCAAGACGGGAGCCCAACCTACGAGCAGTACTTC,TRBV3-1,-,-,TRBJ2-7
CASSVAGGPPYEQYF,TGTGCCAGCAGCGTAGCGGGAGGGCCCCCCTACGAGCAGTACTTC,TRBV9,TRBD2,-,TRBJ2-7
CASSPETEQFF,TGTGCCAGCAGCCCTGAGACTGAGCAGTTCTTC,TRBV2,-,few,TRBJ2-1
CASTSGGNNQPQHF,TGTGCCAGCACCAGCGGGGGAAACAATCAGCCCCAGCATTTT,TRBV28,-,few,TRBJ1-5
CASRHISGSERAFF,TGTGCCAGCAGGCACATTTCAGGGTCGGAGAGAGCTTTCTTT,TRBV27,-,few,TRBJ1-1
CASSESTVTEQYF,TGCGCCAGCAGTGAATCTACAGTTACAGAGCAGTACTTC,TRBV10-1,-,-,TRBJ2-7
CASSFGNIQYF,TGTGCCAGCAGCTTCGGGAACATTCAGTACTTC,TRBV5-4,-,-,TRBJ2-4
CASSLIRGTVREQFF,TGTGCCAGCAGTTTAATACGCGGGACGGTTCGGGAGCAGTTCTTC,TRBV12-3/TRBV12-4,-,-,TRBJ2-1
CASSSVGGTQYF,TGCGCCAGCAGCTCTGTCGGGGGTACGCAGTATTTT,TRBV5-1,-,-,TRBJ2-3
CSVEEPVDTEAFF,TGCAGCGTTGAAGAGCCCGTGGACACTGAAGCTTTCTTT,TRBV29-1,-,many,TRBJ1-1
CASSAPKRGNNQPQHF,TGTGCCAGCAGTGCTCCAAAAAGGGGCAACAATCAGCCCCAGCATTTT,TRBV6-2/TRBV6-3,-,-,TRBJ1-5
CASSFMRGVDYEQYF,TGTGCCAGCAGTTTTATGAGGGGCGTCGACTACGAGCAGTACTTC,TRBV12-3/TRBV12-4,-,-,TRBJ2-7
CASSYEGFQPQHF,TGTGCCAGCAGTTACGAAGGGTTTCAGCCCCAGCATTTT,TRBV6-2/TRBV6-3,-,-,TRBJ1-5
CASSLFQGRESTDTQYF,TGTGCCAGCAGCTTATTCCAGGGACGGGAGAGCACAGATACGCAGTATTTT,TRBV7-6,-,many,TRBJ2-3
CSAIGTSYEQYF,TGCAGTGCTATAGGGACTAGCTACGAGCAGTACTTC,TRBV20-1,TRBD2,-,TRBJ2-7
CASSYGLAGGYSGANVLTF,TGTGCCAGCAGTTACGGACTAGCGGGAGGTTACTCTGGGGCCAACGTCCTGACTTTC,TRBV6-5,TRBD2,-,TRBJ2-6
CASRIQFSGANVLTF,TGTGCCAGCAGAATACAGTTCTCTGGGGCCAACGTCCTGACTTTC,TRBV5-6,-,few,TRBJ2-6
CASRRDRGPYEQYF,TGTGCCAGCAGACGGGACCGGGGCCCCTACGAGCAGTACTTC,TRBV27,-,-,TRBJ2-7
CASSLVQGPGTEAFF,TGTGCCAGCAGTTTGGTACAGGGGCCGGGCACTGAAGCTTTCTTT,TRBV28,TRBD1,-,TRBJ1-1